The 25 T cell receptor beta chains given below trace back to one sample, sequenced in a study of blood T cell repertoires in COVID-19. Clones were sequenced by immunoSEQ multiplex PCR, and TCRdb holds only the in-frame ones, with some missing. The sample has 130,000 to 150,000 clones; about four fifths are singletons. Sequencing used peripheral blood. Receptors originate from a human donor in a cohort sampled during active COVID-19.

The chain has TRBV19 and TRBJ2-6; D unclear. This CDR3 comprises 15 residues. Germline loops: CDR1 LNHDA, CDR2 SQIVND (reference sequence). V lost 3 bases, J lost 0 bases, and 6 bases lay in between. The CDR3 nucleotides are TGTGCCAGTAGTATTAGTCGCTCTGGGGCCAACGTCCTGACTTTC. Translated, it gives CASSISRSGANVLTF. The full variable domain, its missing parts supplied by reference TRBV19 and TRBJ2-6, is DGGITQSPKYLFRKEGQNVTLSCEQNLNHDAMYWYRQDPGQGLRLIYYSQIVNDFQKGDIAEGYSVSREKKESFPLTVTSAQKNPTAFYLCASSISRSGANVLTFGAGSRLTVL.

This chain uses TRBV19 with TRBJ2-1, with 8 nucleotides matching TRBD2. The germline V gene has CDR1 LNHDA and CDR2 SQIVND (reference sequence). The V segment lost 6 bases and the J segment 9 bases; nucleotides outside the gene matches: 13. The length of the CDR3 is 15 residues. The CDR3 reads CASRNQGFSGGEQFF. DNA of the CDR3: TGTGCCAGTAGAAACCAGGGATTCAGCGGGGGTGAGCAGTTCTTC.

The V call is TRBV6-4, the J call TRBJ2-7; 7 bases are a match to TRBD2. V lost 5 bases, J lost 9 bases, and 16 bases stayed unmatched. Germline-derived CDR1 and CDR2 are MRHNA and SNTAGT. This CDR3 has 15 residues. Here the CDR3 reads CASSPLAASPPWQYF. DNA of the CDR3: TGTGCCAGCAGTCCCCTAGCGGCCAGTCCCCCGTGGCAGTACTTC.

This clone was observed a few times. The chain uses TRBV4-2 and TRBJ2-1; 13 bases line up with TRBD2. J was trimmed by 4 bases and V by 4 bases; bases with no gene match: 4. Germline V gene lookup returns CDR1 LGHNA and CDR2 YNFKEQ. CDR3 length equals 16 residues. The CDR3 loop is CASSPPTSGRYNEQFF. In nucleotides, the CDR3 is TGTGCCAGCAGCCCACCGACTAGCGGGAGGTACAATGAGCAGTTCTTC.

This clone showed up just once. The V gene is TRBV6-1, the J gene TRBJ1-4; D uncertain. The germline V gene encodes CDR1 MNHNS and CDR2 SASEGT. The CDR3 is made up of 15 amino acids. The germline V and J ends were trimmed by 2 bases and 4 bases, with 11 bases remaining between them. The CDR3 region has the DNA TGTGCCAGCAGTGAAAGGTCCCGGGTTAATGAAAAACTGTTTTTT. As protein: CASSERSRVNEKLFF.

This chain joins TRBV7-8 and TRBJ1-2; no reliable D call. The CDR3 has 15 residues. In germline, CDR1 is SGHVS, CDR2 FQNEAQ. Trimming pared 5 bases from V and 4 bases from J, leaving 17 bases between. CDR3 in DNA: TGTGCCAGCAGCCTGCCGGGTGGATCGAGCTATGGCTACACCTTC. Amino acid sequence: CASSLPGGSSYGYTF.

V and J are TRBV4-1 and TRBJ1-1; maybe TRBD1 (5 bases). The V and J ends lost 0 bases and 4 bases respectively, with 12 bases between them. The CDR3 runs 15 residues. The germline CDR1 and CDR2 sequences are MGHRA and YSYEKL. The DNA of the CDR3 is TGCGCCAGCAGCCAAGACCCGGGGGTCGTCACTGAAGCTTTCTTT. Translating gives CASSQDPGVVTEAFF.

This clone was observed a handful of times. The CDR3 sequence is CASRGRGQNRGYNEQFF. CDR3 DNA sequence: TGTGCCAGTAGGGGGCGCGGTCAAAACAGGGGGTACAATGAGCAGTTCTTC. V and J are TRBV19 and TRBJ2-1; 8 bases line up with TRBD1. Trimming took 6 bases from V and 4 from J; bases not matched to a gene: 14. The germline V gene has CDR1 LNHDA and CDR2 SQIVND (reference sequence). The CDR3 has 17 residues. Based on the CDR3 plus reference TRBV19 and TRBJ2-1, the full variable domain is DGGITQSPKYLFRKEGQNVTLSCEQNLNHDAMYWYRQDPGQGLRLIYYSQIVNDFQKGDIAEGYSVSREKKESFPLTVTSAQKNPTAFYLCASRGRGQNRGYNEQFFGPGTRLTVL.

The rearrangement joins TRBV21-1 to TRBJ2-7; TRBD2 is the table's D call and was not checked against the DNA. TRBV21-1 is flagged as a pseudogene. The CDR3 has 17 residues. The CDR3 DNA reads TGTGCCAGCAGCAAAGACGTGAATTGGGGGGGGAACTACGAGCAGTACTTC. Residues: CASSKDVNWGGNYEQYF.

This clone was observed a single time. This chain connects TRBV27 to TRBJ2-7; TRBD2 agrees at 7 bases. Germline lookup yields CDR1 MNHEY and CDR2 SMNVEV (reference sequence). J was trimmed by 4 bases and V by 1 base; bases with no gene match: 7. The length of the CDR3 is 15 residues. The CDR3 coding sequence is TGTGCCAGCAGTTTATTTGGCGGGAGTAGGTACGAGCAGTACTTC. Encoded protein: CASSLFGGSRYEQYF.

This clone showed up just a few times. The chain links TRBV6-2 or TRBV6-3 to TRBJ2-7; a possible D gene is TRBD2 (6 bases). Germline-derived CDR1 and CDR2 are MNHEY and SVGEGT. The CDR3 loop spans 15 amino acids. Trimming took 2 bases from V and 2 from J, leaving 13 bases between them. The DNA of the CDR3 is TGTGCCAGCAGTTACGCGACTCCGGGGGCCTACGAGCAGTACTTC. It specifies CASSYATPGAYEQYF.

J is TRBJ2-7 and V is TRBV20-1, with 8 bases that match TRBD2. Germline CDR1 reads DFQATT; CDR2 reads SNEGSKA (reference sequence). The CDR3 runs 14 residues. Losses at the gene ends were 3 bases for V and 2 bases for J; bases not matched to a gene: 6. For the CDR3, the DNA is TGCAGTGCTAGTCGGGGGGGCGCCCCCTACGAGCAGTACTTC. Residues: CSASRGGAPYEQYF.

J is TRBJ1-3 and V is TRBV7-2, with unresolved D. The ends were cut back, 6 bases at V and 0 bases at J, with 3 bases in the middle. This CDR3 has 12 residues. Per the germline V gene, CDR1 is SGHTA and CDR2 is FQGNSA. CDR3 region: CASSHSGNTIYF. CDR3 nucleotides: TGTGCCAGCAGTCACTCTGGAAACACCATATATTTT.

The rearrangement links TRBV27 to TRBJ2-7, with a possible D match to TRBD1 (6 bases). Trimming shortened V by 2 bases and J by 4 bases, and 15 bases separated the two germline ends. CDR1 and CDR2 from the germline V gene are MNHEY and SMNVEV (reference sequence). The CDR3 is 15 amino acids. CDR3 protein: CASSLTRDKVYEQYF. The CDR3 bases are TGTGCCAGCAGTTTAACCCGGGACAAGGTTTACGAGCAGTACTTC.

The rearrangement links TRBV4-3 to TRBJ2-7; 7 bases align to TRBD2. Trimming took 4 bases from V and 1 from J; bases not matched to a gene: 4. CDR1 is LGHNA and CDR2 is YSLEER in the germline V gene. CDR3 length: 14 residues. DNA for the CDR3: TGCGCCAGCAGCCTTGGACTAGGATCCTACGAGCAGTACTTC. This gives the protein CASSLGLGSYEQYF.

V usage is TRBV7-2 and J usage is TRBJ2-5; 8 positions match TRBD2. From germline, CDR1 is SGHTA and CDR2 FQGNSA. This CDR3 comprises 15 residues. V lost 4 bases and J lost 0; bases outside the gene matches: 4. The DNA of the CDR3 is TGTGCCAGCAGCTCGCGACTAGCGAACCAAGAGACCCAGTACTTC. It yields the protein CASSSRLANQETQYF.

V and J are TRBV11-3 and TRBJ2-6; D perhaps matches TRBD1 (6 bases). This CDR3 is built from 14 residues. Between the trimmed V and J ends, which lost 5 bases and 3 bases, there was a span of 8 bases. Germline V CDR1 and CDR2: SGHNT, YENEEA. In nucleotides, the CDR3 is TGTGCCAGCAGCCCAGGGGTTGGGGCCAACGTCCTGACTTTC. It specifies CASSPGVGANVLTF. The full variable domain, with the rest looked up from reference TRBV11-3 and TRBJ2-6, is EAGVVQSPRYKIIEKKQPVAFWCNPISGHNTLYWYLQNLGQGPELLIRYENEEAVDDSQLPKDRFSAERLKGVDSTLKIQPAELGDSAVYLCASSPGVGANVLTFGAGSRLTVL.

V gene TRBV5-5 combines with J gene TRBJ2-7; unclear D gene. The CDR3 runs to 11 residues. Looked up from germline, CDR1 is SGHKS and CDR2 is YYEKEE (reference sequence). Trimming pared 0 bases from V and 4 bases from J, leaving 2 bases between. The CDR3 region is CASSLVYEQYF. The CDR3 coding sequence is TGTGCCAGCAGCTTGGTATACGAGCAGTACTTC.

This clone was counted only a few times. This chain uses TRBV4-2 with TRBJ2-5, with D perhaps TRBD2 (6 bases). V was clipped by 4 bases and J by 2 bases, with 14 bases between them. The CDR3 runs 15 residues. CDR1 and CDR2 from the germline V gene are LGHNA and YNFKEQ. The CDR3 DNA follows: TGTGCCAGCAGCCCCACGGTAGCGGAGCAAGAGACCCAGTACTTC. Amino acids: CASSPTVAEQETQYF.

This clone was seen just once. In DNA, the CDR3 is TGTGCCAGCAGCTTAGTAGCGGGAGATATCACCGGGGAGCTGTTTTTT. Translating it yields CASSLVAGDITGELFF. This sequence joins TRBV11-3 and TRBJ2-2; 9 bases map to TRBD2. This CDR3 has 16 amino acids. In germline, CDR1 is SGHNT, CDR2 YENEEA. The V and J ends lost 1 base and 4 bases, in that order; junction bases with no gene match: 4.

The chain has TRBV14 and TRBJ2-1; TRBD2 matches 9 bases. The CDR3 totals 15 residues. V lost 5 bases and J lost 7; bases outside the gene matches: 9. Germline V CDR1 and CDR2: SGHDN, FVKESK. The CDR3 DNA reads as TGTGCCAGCAGCGCTGCGGGAGGGCCGTTGAATGAGCAGTTCTTC. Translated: CASSAAGGPLNEQFF.

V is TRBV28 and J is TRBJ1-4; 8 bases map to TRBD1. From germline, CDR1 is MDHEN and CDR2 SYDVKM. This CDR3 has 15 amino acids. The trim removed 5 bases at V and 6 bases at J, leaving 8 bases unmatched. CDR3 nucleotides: TGTGCCAGCAGTGACCCGGGACAGGAGGATGAAAAACTGTTTTTT. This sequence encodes CASSDPGQEDEKLFF.

This chain's CDR3 is CASIRQGGEKLFF. Written as DNA, the CDR3 is TGTGCCAGCATTCGGCAGGGGGGTGAAAAACTGTTTTTT. This chain connects TRBV6-5 to TRBJ1-4; 7 bases agree with TRBD1. CDR3 length: 13 amino acids. With 7 bases clipped from V and 7 bases from J, the junction kept 6 bases outside the gene matches. Per germline, CDR1 MNHEY and CDR2 SVGAGI.

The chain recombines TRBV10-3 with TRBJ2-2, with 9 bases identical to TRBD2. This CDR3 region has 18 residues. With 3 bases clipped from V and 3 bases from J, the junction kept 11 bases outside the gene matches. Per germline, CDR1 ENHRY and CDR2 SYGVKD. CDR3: CAISDILASGVDTGELFF. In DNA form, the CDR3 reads TGTGCCATCAGTGACATCTTGGCTAGCGGGGTTGACACCGGGGAGCTGTTTTTT.

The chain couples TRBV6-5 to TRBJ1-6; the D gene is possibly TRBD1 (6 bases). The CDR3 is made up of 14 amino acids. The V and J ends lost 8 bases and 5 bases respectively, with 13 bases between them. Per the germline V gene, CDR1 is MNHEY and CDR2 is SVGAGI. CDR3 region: CASGRPGDNSPLHF. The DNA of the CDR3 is TGTGCCAGCGGGCGCCCAGGGGATAATTCACCCCTCCACTTT.